These 28 T cell receptor beta chains were all obtained from the same sample, sequenced in a study of OX40 agonist ivuxolimab in advanced cancers. TCRdb keeps only in-frame clones here, not all; method: immunoSEQ multiplex PCR. The profile shows 100,000 to 150,000 clones, around 90% of them singletons. The material sequenced was CD4+ or CD8+ T cells sorted from blood, taken in a trial of the OX40 agonist ivuxolimab. The receptors were gathered from an adult with an advanced solid tumor such as melanoma, head and neck, liver or kidney cancer.

Remarks on this clone: Other DNA sequences in this sample translate to the same CDR3. The J gene is TRBJ2-5, the V gene TRBV5-4, with 7 bases lining up with TRBD2. V dropped 0 bases and J dropped 3; count of bases not matched to a gene: 2. The germline V gene has CDR1 SGHNT and CDR2 YYREEE (reference sequence). The CDR3 consists of 14 residues. The CDR3 coding sequence is TGTGCCAGCAGCTTGGGTGCGGGGGAAGAGACCCAGTACTTC. Its protein product is CASSLGAGEETQYF.

The chain carries TRBV6-5 and TRBJ2-7; TRBD1 agrees at 9 bases. Germline V gene sequence: CDR1 MNHEY, CDR2 SVGAGI. The V gene end was trimmed by 2 bases and the J gene end by 3 bases; junction bases not matched to a gene: 5. The CDR3 contains 15 residues. CDR3 residues: CASSYAGTGNYEQYF. The DNA for the CDR3 is TGTGCCAGCAGTTACGCGGGGACAGGGAACTACGAGCAGTACTTC.

V and J are TRBV5-1 and TRBJ2-7, with D possibly being TRBD1 or TRBD2 (5 bases each). Trimming cost V 4 bases and J 6 bases, with 17 bases left between them. Germline V gene data show CDR1 as SGHRS and CDR2 as YFSETQ. There are 14 residues in the CDR3. The CDR3 region is CASSRGPSTLEQYF. The CDR3 DNA reads TGCGCCAGCAGCAGGGGACCCAGTACCCTCGAGCAGTACTTC.

This clone showed up just once. The chain carries TRBV7-2 and TRBJ1-5; a possible D gene is TRBD1 (6 bases). This CDR3 is built from 15 residues. Trimming pared 5 bases from V and 6 bases from J, leaving 17 bases between. Germline CDR1 reads SGHTA; CDR2 reads FQGNSA. CDR3 region: CASSADPGARQPQHF. The CDR3 DNA follows: TGTGCCAGCAGCGCAGATCCAGGGGCTCGTCAGCCCCAGCATTTT.

V gene TRBV7-9 combines with J gene TRBJ2-1; the D gene is possibly TRBD1 (6 bases). The CDR3 loop spans 14 amino acids. Deletions cut 5 bases from V and 0 bases from J, with 8 bases between. Germline CDR1 SEHNR, CDR2 FQNEAQ (reference sequence). DNA of the CDR3: TGTGCCAGCAGCATACAGGGCTCCTACAATGAGCAGTTCTTC. Protein sequence: CASSIQGSYNEQFF.

Notes on this clone: This same CDR3 is encoded by further DNA sequences in the sample. This chain links TRBV4-2 with TRBJ1-1; no firm D call. The CDR3 is made up of 11 amino acids. Germline V gives CDR1 LGHNA, CDR2 YNFKEQ. V lost 2 bases and J lost 3, with 1 base in between. Here the CDR3 DNA reads TGTGCCAGCAGCCAATACACTGAAGCTTTCTTT. Protein product: CASSQYTEAFF.

The chain carries TRBV27 and TRBJ2-3; no definite D call. The germline CDR1 and CDR2 sequences are MNHEY and SMNVEV (reference sequence). The CDR3 is made up of 11 amino acids. Trimming removed 7 bases at V and 6 bases at J, with 8 bases between. This chain's CDR3 is CASTLKDTQYF. CDR3 DNA sequence: TGTGCCAGCACTCTTAAGGATACGCAGTATTTT.

The rearrangement links TRBV18 to TRBJ2-1, with TRBD1 identical over 11 bases. Per germline, CDR1 KGHSH and CDR2 LQKENI. CDR3 size: 16 residues. The V and J ends lost 3 bases and 8 bases, in that order; junction bases with no gene match: 9. In nucleotides, the CDR3 is TGTGCCAGCTCACCCCAAGAGGGACAGGGGGGCGATGAGCAGTTCTTC. It specifies CASSPQEGQGGDEQFF. Using reference TRBV18 and TRBJ2-1 for the parts outside the CDR3, the full variable domain is NAGVMQNPRHLVRRRGQEARLRCSPMKGHSHVYWYRQLPEEGLKFMVYLQKENIIDESGMPKERFSAEFPKEGPSILRIQQVVRGDSAAYFCASSPQEGQGGDEQFFGPGTRLTVL.

The CDR3 DNA follows: TGTGCCAGCAGTGTAAGGTCGGCCACCGGGGAGCTGTTTTTT. Its protein product is CASSVRSATGELFF. V and J are TRBV25-1 and TRBJ2-2; D remains ambiguous. The ends were cut back, 4 bases at V and 4 bases at J, with 10 bases in the middle. Germline values: CDR1 MGHDK, CDR2 SYGVNS. The CDR3 is 14 amino acids.

On this clone: Other DNA sequences from this sample encode an identical CDR3 as well. The V gene is TRBV11-2, the J gene TRBJ1-2, with D possibly TRBD1 on 5 matching bases. The CDR3 is 15 amino acids. The germline gives CDR1 SGHAT, CDR2 FQNNGV. V dropped 1 base and J dropped 2 bases, with 11 bases sitting between them. CDR3 nucleotide sequence: TGTGCCAGCAGCTTAGCCGGGACGGTGAACTATGGCTACACCTTC. The encoded protein is CASSLAGTVNYGYTF.

The chain recombines TRBV7-3 with TRBJ1-6; 8 bases agree with TRBD1. The trim removed 0 bases at V and 9 bases at J, leaving 4 bases unmatched. The CDR3 contains 15 residues. The V gene's germline CDR1 is SGHTA and CDR2 FQGTGA. This CDR3 is CASSLTTGVRSPLHF. In nucleotides, the CDR3 is TGTGCCAGCAGCTTAACGACAGGGGTACGTTCACCCCTCCACTTT.

The chain is built from TRBV7-2 and TRBJ2-3; D not certain. Germline loops: CDR1 SGHTA, CDR2 FQGNSA. The CDR3 is 13 residues long. Trimming took off 5 bases at V and 2 bases at J, with 8 bases between the two ends. The CDR3 DNA reads TGTGCCAGCAGCACCTCCTCCACAGATACGCAGTATTTT. Its protein product is CASSTSSTDTQYF.

The rearrangement joins TRBV27 to TRBJ2-6, with D unclear. V was pared by 7 bases and J by 2 bases, with 12 bases between. Per the germline V gene, CDR1 is MNHEY and CDR2 is SMNVEV (reference sequence). CDR3 length: 15 residues. The CDR3 reads CASTPGGAGANVLTF. CDR3 nucleotide sequence: TGTGCCAGCACCCCCGGCGGTGCTGGGGCCAACGTCCTGACTTTC.

The genes are TRBV9 and TRBJ2-4, with a tentative D call TRBD1 (6 bases). Trimming stripped 4 bases from V and 6 bases from J, with 11 bases between. CDR1 SGDLS and CDR2 YYNGEE come from the germline V gene. The CDR3 is 13 amino acids. CDR3 sequence (DNA): TGTGCCAGCAGCACCTCGGACAGAAACATTCAGTACTTC. Encoded protein: CASSTSDRNIQYF.

The chain has TRBV7-2 and TRBJ1-1, with TRBD1 as a possible D gene (5 bases). V was trimmed by 6 bases and J by 7 bases, leaving 18 bases between them. Germline values: CDR1 SGHTA, CDR2 FQGNSA. CDR3 length: 14 residues. The DNA for the CDR3 is TGTGCCAGCAGTCAGTCCAGGGTGGTGGGTGAAGCTTTCTTT. Protein: CASSQSRVVGEAFF.

This chain uses TRBV7-2 with TRBJ2-2, with TRBD2 identical over 10 bases. CDR1 SGHTA and CDR2 FQGNSA come from the germline V gene. Trimming took 2 bases from V and 5 from J; bases not matched to a gene: 5. The CDR3 is 16 amino acids. The CDR3 loop is CASSLQAGGPTGELFF. The CDR3 coding sequence is TGTGCCAGCAGCTTACAAGCGGGAGGGCCGACCGGGGAGCTGTTTTTT.

V usage is TRBV4-2 and J usage is TRBJ2-7, with TRBD2 matching over 7 bases. Unmatched junction bases numbered 9, after V lost 4 bases and J lost 0 bases. The CDR3 has 16 residues. The germline CDR1 and CDR2 sequences are LGHNA and YNFKEQ. The CDR3 loop is CASSLFSSGSSYEQYF. As DNA, the CDR3 is TGTGCCAGCAGCCTCTTTTCTAGCGGCAGCTCCTACGAGCAGTACTTC.

The V gene is TRBV5-1, the J gene TRBJ1-6; D gene ambiguous. Deletions cut 6 bases from V and 7 bases from J, with 8 bases between. CDR1 SGHRS and CDR2 YFSETQ come from the germline V gene. The CDR3 has 12 amino acids. CDR3 residues: CASKVGNSPLHF. Here the CDR3 DNA reads TGCGCCAGCAAGGTTGGGAATTCACCCCTCCACTTT.

The gene calls are TRBV6-5 and TRBJ2-7, with D possibly TRBD1 on 6 matching bases. In germline, CDR1 is MNHEY, CDR2 SVGAGI. The CDR3 loop spans 15 amino acids. The V end was cut by 0 bases, the J end by 5 bases, with 14 bases between. The CDR3 spells CASSYSNFGGDEQYF. Here the CDR3 DNA reads TGTGCCAGCAGTTACTCGAATTTTGGGGGCGACGAGCAGTACTTC.

This chain joins TRBV27 and TRBJ1-6; D remains ambiguous. CDR1 and CDR2 (germline): MNHEY, SMNVEV (reference sequence). The CDR3 covers 14 residues. V was clipped by 5 bases and J by 6 bases, with 11 bases between them. CDR3 bases: TGTGCCAGCAGTCCCCAGTACGGTAATTCACCCCTCCACTTT. Protein: CASSPQYGNSPLHF.

This chain connects TRBV28 to TRBJ1-1; D unresolved. This CDR3 is 15 amino acids long. In germline, CDR1 is MDHEN, CDR2 SYDVKM. The germline V and J ends were trimmed by 3 bases and 6 bases, with 17 bases remaining between them. In nucleotides, the CDR3 is TGTGCCAGCAGTTTTCCCTTAGTCGTCACTCCTGAAGCTTTCTTT. It yields the protein CASSFPLVVTPEAFF. The full variable domain, rest sourced from reference TRBV28 and TRBJ1-1, is DVKVTQSSRYLVKRTGEKVFLECVQDMDHENMFWYRQDPGLGLRLIYFSYDVKMKEKGDIPEGYSVSREKKERFSLILESASTNQTSMYLCASSFPLVVTPEAFFGQGTRLTVV.

The chain has TRBV14 and TRBJ1-1; no clear D gene. The ends were cut back, 4 bases at V and 11 bases at J, with 17 bases in the middle. Germline CDR1 SGHDN, CDR2 FVKESK. This CDR3 region has 13 residues. CDR3 protein: CASSPPSTIWAFF. CDR3 in DNA: TGTGCCAGCAGCCCCCCAAGCACGATTTGGGCTTTCTTT.

This chain joins TRBV7-3 and TRBJ2-1, with 8 positions matching TRBD2. CDR3 length equals 15 residues. Germline assignment: CDR1 SGHTA and CDR2 FQGTGA. After removal of 5 bases from V and 8 bases from J, the junction contained 11 bases not matched to a gene. The CDR3: CASSVGGTRSDEQFF. The CDR3 region has the DNA TGTGCCAGCAGCGTAGGAGGGACTAGGTCGGATGAGCAGTTCTTC.

This clone was picked up one time. The gene calls are TRBV7-3 and TRBJ2-2, with 8 bases aligning to TRBD1. The CDR3 consists of 16 residues. The germline V gene encodes CDR1 SGHTA and CDR2 FQGTGA. Trimming took 3 bases from V and 2 from J; bases not matched to a gene: 5. In nucleotides, the CDR3 is TGTGCCAGCAGCTTGAGACAGGGGCTTAACACCGGGGAGCTGTTTTTT. It translates to CASSLRQGLNTGELFF.

This clone was observed a single time. The CDR3 sequence: CASSVVVGTSESIRTGELFF. The CDR3 DNA reads TGTGCCAGCAGCGTAGTGGTCGGGACTAGCGAGAGTATTCGCACCGGGGAGCTGTTTTTT. The V call is TRBV9, the J call TRBJ2-2, with 10 bases matching TRBD2. Germline V CDR1 and CDR2: SGDLS, YYNGEE. Trimming removed 0 bases from V and 4 bases from J; junction bases left unmatched: 15. The CDR3 is 20 amino acids.

The J gene is TRBJ1-2, the V gene TRBV30; D is unclear. Looked up from germline, CDR1 is GTSNPN and CDR2 is SVGIG (reference sequence). This CDR3 contains 16 residues. Between the trimmed V and J ends, which lost 1 base and 4 bases, there was a span of 19 bases. CDR3 loop: CAWSDPSTIRIYGYTF. CDR3 coding DNA: TGTGCCTGGAGTGATCCATCCACAATACGGATCTATGGCTACACCTTC. Full variable domain (outside the CDR3, taken from reference TRBV30 and TRBJ1-2): SQTIHQWPATLVQPVGSPLSLECTVEGTSNPNLYWYRQAAGRGLQLLFYSVGIGQISSEVPQNLSASRPQDRQFILSSKKLLLSDSGFYLCAWSDPSTIRIYGYTFGSGTRLTVV.

This chain joins TRBV5-4 and TRBJ2-1; D not resolved. Trimming stripped 3 bases from V and 0 bases from J, with 13 bases between. This CDR3 region has 16 residues. Germline CDR1 SGHNT, CDR2 YYREEE (reference sequence). The CDR3 DNA reads as TGTGCCAGCAGCTCTCTGTGGGTGAGCTCCTACAATGAGCAGTTCTTC. It codes for CASSSLWVSSYNEQFF.

The chain joins TRBV11-2 to TRBJ2-2; TRBD1 might be the D (5 bases). Germline V gene data show CDR1 as SGHAT and CDR2 as FQNNGV. The CDR3 runs to 14 residues. V was cut by 1 base and J by 10 bases, with 13 bases left in between. The CDR3 coding sequence is TGTGCCAGCAGCTTAGGGGGCGATTACTCGGAGCTGTTTTTT. Translation gives CASSLGGDYSELFF.